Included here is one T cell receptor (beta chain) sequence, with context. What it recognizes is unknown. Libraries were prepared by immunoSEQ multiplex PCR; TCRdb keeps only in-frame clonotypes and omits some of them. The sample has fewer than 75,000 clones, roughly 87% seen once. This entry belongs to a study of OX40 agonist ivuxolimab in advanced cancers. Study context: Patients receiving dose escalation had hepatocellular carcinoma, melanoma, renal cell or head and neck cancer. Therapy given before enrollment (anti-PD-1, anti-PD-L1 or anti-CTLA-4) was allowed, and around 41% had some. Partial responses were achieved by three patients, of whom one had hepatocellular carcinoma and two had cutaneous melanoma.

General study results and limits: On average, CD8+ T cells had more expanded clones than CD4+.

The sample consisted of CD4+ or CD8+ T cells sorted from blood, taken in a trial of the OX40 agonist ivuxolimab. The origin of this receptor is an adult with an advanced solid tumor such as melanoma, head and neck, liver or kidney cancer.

CDR3 DNA: TGTGCCAGCAGTGAAGTAGGGGGTCGGCAGCCCCAGCATTTT. Amino acid sequence: CASSEVGGRQPQHF. The chain combines TRBV6-1 with TRBJ1-5; tentative D call: TRBD1 (6 bases). There are 14 residues in the CDR3. Germline-derived CDR1 and CDR2 are MNHNS and SASEGT. With 1 base removed from V and 7 bases from J, the gap between germline ends came to 11 bases.